These 7 T cell receptor beta chains were all obtained from the same sample, sequenced in a study of human T cells and chemical hapten exposure. TCRdb recomputed calls from the RACE reads with MiXCR, one row per CDR3 protein. Of about 180,000 distinct CDR3 sequences in the sample, almost 30% were seen once. Stated time point: pre-sensitization, week 0. The sample's treatment: therapeutic diphenylcyclopropenone sensitization with weekly scalp DPC. Source: whole blood, taken in connection with sensitization to the hapten diphenylcyclopropenone (DPC). These receptors all come from a woman in her 30s with alopecia areata. Some clones in this sample may be carry-over from other donors' samples.

This clonotype was picked up a small number of times. The chain recombines TRBV28 with TRBJ1-6; D unresolved. The V gene's germline CDR1 is MDHEN and CDR2 SYDVKM. V lost 2 bases to trimming and J lost 8 bases, with 13 bases between them. CDR3 size: 15 residues. This CDR3 is CASSLPRSMDSPLHF. For the CDR3, the DNA is TGTGCCAGCAGTTTACCCAGGAGTATGGATTCACCCCTCCACTTT.

CDR3 bases: TGCGCCAGCAGCCAGGAAAGACAGGGAATGAACACTGAAGCTTTCTTT. Its protein product is CASSQERQGMNTEAFF. This chain links TRBV4-1 with TRBJ1-1, with 7 bases aligning to TRBD1. CDR1 and CDR2 from the germline V gene are MGHRA and YSYEKL. V trimming: 3 bases; J trimming: 0 bases; junction bases outside the gene matches: 7. The CDR3 loop spans 16 amino acids.

The rearrangement joins TRBV5-1 to TRBJ2-2; D is undetermined. The CDR3 has 14 residues. In germline, CDR1 is SGHRS, CDR2 YFSETQ. V was clipped by 0 bases and J by 6 bases, with 9 bases between them. CDR3 bases: TGCGCCAGCAGCTTGGCAGTTGATGCCGGGGAGCTGTTTTTT. Amino acid sequence: CASSLAVDAGELFF. Based on the CDR3 plus reference TRBV5-1 and TRBJ2-2, the full variable domain is KAGVTQTPRYLIKTRGQQVTLSCSPISGHRSVSWYQQTPGQGLQFLFEYFSETQRNKGNFPGRFSGRQFSNSRSEMNVSTLELGDSALYLCASSLAVDAGELFFGEGSRLTVL.

This clonotype was found a few times. The J gene is TRBJ1-1, the V gene TRBV3-1, with D hard to call. V shed 1 base and J shed 3 bases, with 12 bases lying between them. Germline CDR1 is LGHDT and CDR2 is YNNKEL (reference sequence). This CDR3 is built from 15 residues. CDR3 sequence reads: CASSQVPGRDTEAFF. DNA for the CDR3: TGTGCCAGCAGCCAAGTTCCCGGGAGAGACACTGAAGCTTTCTTT.

This chain joins TRBV27 and TRBJ1-2, with D uncertain. The CDR3 runs to 13 residues. Germline CDR1 reads MNHEY; CDR2 reads SMNVEV (reference sequence). The V gene lost 5 bases and the J gene lost 1 base, with 8 bases spanning the gap. In nucleotides, the CDR3 is TGTGCCAGCAGTAGAGTTGGTAACTATGGCTACACCTTC. Its translation is CASSRVGNYGYTF.

V gene TRBV11-1 combines with J gene TRBJ2-2; D might be TRBD1 (5 bases). The CDR3 sequence is 14 residues long. Germline assignment: CDR1 SGHAT and CDR2 FQDESV (reference sequence). With 3 bases removed from V and 4 bases from J, the gap between germline ends came to 9 bases. As DNA, the CDR3 is TGTGCCAGCAGCTTGCAGGGTGGCACCGGGGAGCTGTTTTTT. Its translation: CASSLQGGTGELFF.

V gene TRBV29-1 combines with J gene TRBJ2-5; D might be TRBD2 (5 bases). The ends were cut back, 4 bases at V and 1 base at J, with 13 bases in the middle. The germline V gene encodes CDR1 SQVTM and CDR2 ANQGSEA. The CDR3 totals 14 residues. The CDR3: CSVGVGGPQETQYF. DNA for the CDR3: TGCAGCGTTGGCGTCGGCGGGCCCCAAGAGACCCAGTACTTC.